The 7 T cell receptor beta chains below all came from one sample that was sequenced in a study of T cells in Graves' hyperthyroidism and ophthalmopathy. From RNA transcripts, TCR beta CDR3 regions were amplified. The study used the HTBI primer set for a first-round RT-PCR of the TCR CDR3. TCRdb independently ran MiXCR on the multiplex PCR reads; one entry per CDR3 protein. The sample includes hundreds of thousands of distinct CDR3 sequences, more than 15% of them seen just once. The specimen sequenced was blood. The receptors were sampled from a woman between 35 and 50 years old with Graves' ophthalmopathy.

This rearrangement joins TRBV29-1 to TRBJ1-5; D gene ambiguous. Trimming left V 4 bases short and J 5 bases short, with 12 bases between. Germline CDR1 reads SQVTM; CDR2 reads ANQGSEA. The CDR3 length is 13 residues. The chain's CDR3 is CSVGNLGDQPQHF. In DNA, the CDR3 is TGCAGCGTTGGGAATCTTGGGGATCAGCCCCAGCATTTT.

In its sample, this clonotype was seen many times. The CDR3 here is CASSPQTSGQETQYF. The CDR3 DNA sequence: TGCGCCAGCAGCCCCCAAACTAGCGGACAAGAGACCCAGTACTTC. The chain has TRBV5-1 and TRBJ2-5; 8 bases align to TRBD2. This CDR3 has 15 residues. V shed 4 bases, J shed 2 bases, and the junction held 7 bases outside the gene matches. The germline CDR1 and CDR2 sequences are SGHRS and YFSETQ.

This clonotype has ten or more counts. The V gene is TRBV28, the J gene TRBJ2-1; tentative D call: TRBD2 (6 bases). V lost 3 bases, J lost 6 bases, and 9 bases lay in between. CDR3 length equals 13 residues. The germline V gene has CDR1 MDHEN and CDR2 SYDVKM. CDR3 nucleotide sequence: TGTGCCAGCAGTTTGGGTAGCGGCAATGAGCAGTTCTTC. Its protein product is CASSLGSGNEQFF.

As for this clonotype: A single base separates this from a much larger clone, so it may be a read error. The chain carries TRBV10-3 and TRBJ2-1; D is unresolved. Germline V lookup: CDR1 ENHRY, CDR2 SYGVKD. The CDR3 extends over 16 amino acids. The CDR3 sequence is CAISELETSPYNEQSF. In DNA, the CDR3 is TGTGCCATCAGTGAGCTCGAAACCTCCCCCTACAATGAGCAGTCCTTC.

This clonotype was seen repeatedly, ten times or more. The genes are TRBV12-3 or TRBV12-4 and TRBJ2-1; D unresolved. V lost 5 bases and J 1 base, leaving 12 bases between the germline ends. CDR3 size: 15 residues. As DNA, the CDR3 is TGTGCCAGCAGTCCCCCTCCCGGGTCCTACAATGAGCAGTTCTTC. It translates to CASSPPPGSYNEQFF.

This clonotype was counted only a few times. V gene TRBV6-1 combines with J gene TRBJ2-7, with 9 nucleotides matching TRBD2. From germline, CDR1 is MNHNS and CDR2 SASEGT. CDR3 length equals 16 residues. V was pared by 5 bases and J by 0 bases, with 8 bases of the junction left unmatched. In DNA form, the CDR3 reads TGTGCCAGCAGTCTAATAGCGGGAGCCAGCTCCTACGAGCAGTACTTC. Protein: CASSLIAGASSYEQYF.

With respect to this clonotype: A clone one base away is much larger, so this may be a read error. The chain couples TRBV6-2 or TRBV6-3 to TRBJ1-1, with 8 positions matching TRBD1. J gave up 1 base and V 5 bases, and 6 bases lay outside the gene matches. CDR3 length equals 15 residues. CDR1 and CDR2 (germline): MNHEY, SVGEGT. The CDR3 sequence: CASSAWTGWNTEAFF. The CDR3 DNA reads as TGTGCCAGCAGTGCATGGACAGGGTGGAACACTGAAGCTTTCTTT.